This TCR beta chain originates from a study of post-analysis software for immune sequencing data. Study-wide points: Batch-matched samples strongly co-clustered by F measure. In patients, about five TRBV segments were more frequent than in controls, with TRBV5-6, TRBV5-1 and TRBV20-1 among them.

V was pared by 5 bases and J by 3 bases, with 13 bases of the junction left unmatched. CDR1 is MNHEY and CDR2 is SMNVEV in the germline V gene (reference sequence). CDR3 length: 17 amino acids. This clonotype was seen ten or more times. The antigen remains undetermined. Unique molecular identifiers were built into the TCR beta cDNA libraries. TCRdb redid the calling of the PCR reads with MiXCR, one entry per CDR3 protein. This table holds hundreds of thousands of distinct CDR3 sequences, roughly two fifths found once. Sequences were obtained from blood. The clonotype originates from a girl aged 10 to 17 with multiple sclerosis. The V call is TRBV27, the J call TRBJ2-7; 10 bases are a match to TRBD1. The DNA for the CDR3 is TGTGCCAGCAGTCCCCTCCGGACAGGGGGGAAGCTCTACGAGCAGTACTTC. Translating it yields CASSPLRTGGKLYEQYF.